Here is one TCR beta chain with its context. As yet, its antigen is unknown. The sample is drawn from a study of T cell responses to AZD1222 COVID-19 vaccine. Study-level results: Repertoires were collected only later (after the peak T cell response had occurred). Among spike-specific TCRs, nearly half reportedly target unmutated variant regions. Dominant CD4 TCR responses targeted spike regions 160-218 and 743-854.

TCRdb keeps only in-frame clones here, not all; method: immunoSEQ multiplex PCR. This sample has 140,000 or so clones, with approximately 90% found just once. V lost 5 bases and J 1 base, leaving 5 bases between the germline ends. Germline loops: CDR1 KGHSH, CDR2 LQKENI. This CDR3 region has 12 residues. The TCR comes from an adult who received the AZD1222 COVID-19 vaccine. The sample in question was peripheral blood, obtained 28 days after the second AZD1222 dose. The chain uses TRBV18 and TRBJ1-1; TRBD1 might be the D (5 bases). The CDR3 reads CASSTGNTEAFF. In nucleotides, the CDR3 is TGTGCCAGCTCAACAGGGAACACTGAAGCTTTCTTT.